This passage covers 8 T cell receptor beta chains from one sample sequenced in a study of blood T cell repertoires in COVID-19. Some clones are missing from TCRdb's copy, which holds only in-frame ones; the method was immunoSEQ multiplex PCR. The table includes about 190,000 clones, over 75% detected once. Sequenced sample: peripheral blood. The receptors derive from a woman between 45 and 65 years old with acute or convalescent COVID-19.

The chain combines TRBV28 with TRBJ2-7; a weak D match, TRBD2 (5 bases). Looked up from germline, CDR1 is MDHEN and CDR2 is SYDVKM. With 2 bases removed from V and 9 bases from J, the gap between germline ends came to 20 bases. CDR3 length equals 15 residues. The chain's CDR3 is CASSLGSGYRAGQYF. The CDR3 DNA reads TGTGCCAGCAGTTTAGGCTCAGGTTACCGGGCGGGGCAGTACTTC. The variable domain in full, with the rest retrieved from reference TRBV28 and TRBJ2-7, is DVKVTQSSRYLVKRTGEKVFLECVQDMDHENMFWYRQDPGLGLRLIYFSYDVKMKEKGDIPEGYSVSREKKERFSLILESASTNQTSMYLCASSLGSGYRAGQYFGPGTRLTVT.

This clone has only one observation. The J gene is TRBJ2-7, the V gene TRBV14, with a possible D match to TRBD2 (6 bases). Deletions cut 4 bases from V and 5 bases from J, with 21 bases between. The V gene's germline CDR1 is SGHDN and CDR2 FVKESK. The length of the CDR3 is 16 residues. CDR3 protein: CASSRERDAGRHEQYF. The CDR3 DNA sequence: TGTGCCAGCAGCCGAGAACGGGACGCGGGACGGCACGAGCAGTACTTC. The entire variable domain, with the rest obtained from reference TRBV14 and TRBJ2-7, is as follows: EAGVTQFPSHSVIEKGQTVTLRCDPISGHDNLYWYRRVMGKEIKFLLHFVKESKQDESGMPNNRFLAERTGGTYSTLKVQPAELEDSGVYFCASSRERDAGRHEQYFGPGTRLTVT.

CDR3 DNA sequence: TGTGCCAGCAGCCAAATTCCCCCACAGGGACGGGAAAAACTGTTTTTT. Protein product: CASSQIPPQGREKLFF. This sequence joins TRBV4-2 and TRBJ1-4; possibly TRBD1 for D (6 bases). Germline V gene lookup returns CDR1 LGHNA and CDR2 YNFKEQ. Trimming took 2 bases from V and 8 from J, leaving 18 bases between them. The CDR3 is made up of 16 amino acids.

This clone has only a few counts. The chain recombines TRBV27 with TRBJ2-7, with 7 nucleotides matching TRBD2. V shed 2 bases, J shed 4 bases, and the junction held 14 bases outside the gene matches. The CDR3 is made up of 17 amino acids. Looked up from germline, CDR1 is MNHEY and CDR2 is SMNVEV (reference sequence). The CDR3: CASSLKVMGGSSYEQYF. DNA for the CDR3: TGTGCCAGCAGTTTAAAGGTTATGGGCGGGAGTTCTTACGAGCAGTACTTC.

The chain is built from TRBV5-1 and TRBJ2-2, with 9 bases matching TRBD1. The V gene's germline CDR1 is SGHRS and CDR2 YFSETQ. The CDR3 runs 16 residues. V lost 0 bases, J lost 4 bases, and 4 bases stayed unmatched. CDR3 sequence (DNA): TGCGCCAGCAGCTTGGGGACAGGGGTTCTCACCGGGGAGCTGTTTTTT. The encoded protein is CASSLGTGVLTGELFF.

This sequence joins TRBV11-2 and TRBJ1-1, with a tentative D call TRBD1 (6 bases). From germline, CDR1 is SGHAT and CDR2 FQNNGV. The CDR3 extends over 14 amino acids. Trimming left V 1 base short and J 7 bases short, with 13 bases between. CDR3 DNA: TGTGCCAGCAGCTTAGTGGGGGCACAGGGTGAAGCTTTCTTT. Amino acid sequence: CASSLVGAQGEAFF.

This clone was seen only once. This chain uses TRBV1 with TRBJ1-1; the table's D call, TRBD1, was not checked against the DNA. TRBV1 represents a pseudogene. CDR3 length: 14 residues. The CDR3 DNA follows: TGCACCAGCAGCCAAGGCAGGGGACACACTGAAGCTTTCTTT. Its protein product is CTSSQGRGHTEAFF.

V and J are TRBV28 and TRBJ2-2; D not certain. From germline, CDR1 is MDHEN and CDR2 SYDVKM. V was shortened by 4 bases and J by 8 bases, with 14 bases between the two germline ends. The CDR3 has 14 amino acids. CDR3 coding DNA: TGTGCCAGCAGTTACTCCTCCCCAAGAGGGGAGCTGTTTTTT. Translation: CASSYSSPRGELFF.